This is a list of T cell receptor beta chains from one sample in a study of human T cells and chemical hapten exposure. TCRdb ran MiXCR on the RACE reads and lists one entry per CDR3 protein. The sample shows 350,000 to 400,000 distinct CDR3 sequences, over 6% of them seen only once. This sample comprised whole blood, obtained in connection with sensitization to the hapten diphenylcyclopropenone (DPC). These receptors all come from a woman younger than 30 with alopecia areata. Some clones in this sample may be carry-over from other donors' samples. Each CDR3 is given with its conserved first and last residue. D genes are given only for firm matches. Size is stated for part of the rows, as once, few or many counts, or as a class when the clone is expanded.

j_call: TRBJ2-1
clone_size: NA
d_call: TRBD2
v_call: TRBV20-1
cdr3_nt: TGCAGTGCTAAACGGACTAGCGGGGGACACAGCTCCTACAATGAGCAGTTCTTC
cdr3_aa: CSAKRTSGGHSSYNEQFF

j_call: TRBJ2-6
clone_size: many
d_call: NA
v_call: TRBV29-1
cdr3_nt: TGCAGCGTTGCGCGCTCTGGGGCCAACGTCCTGACTTTC
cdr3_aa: CSVARSGANVLTF

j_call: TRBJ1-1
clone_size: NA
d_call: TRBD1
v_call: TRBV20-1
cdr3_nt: TGCAGTGCTCGGGACAGGGGGAGCGGCACTGAAGCTTTCTTT
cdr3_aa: CSARDRGSGTEAFF

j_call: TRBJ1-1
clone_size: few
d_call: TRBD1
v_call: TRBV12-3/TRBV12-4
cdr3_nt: TGTGCCAGCAGGCAGGGGGACCTGGACACTGAAGCTTTCTTT
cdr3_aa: CASRQGDLDTEAFF

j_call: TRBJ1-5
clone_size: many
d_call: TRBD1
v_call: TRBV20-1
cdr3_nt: TGCAGTGCTAGGGACAGGGAGCATCAGCCCCAGCATTTT
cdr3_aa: CSARDREHQPQHF

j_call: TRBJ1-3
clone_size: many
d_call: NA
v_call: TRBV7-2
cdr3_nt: TGTGCCAGCAGCCCCTCACAGGGCCCTGGAAACACCATATATTTT
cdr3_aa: CASSPSQGPGNTIYF

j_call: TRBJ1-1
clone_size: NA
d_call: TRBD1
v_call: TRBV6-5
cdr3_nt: TGTGCCAGCAGGCGGGACAGGGATTTCACTGAAGCTTTCTTT
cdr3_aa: CASRRDRDFTEAFF

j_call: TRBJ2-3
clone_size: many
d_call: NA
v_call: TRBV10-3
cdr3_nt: TGTGCCATCAGTGAGTCGTGGGCGTCTCACGGTCATGATACGCAGTATTTT
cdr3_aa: CAISESWASHGHDTQYF

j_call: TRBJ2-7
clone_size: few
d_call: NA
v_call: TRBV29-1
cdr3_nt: TGCAGCGTTGACCAGGGGAAGTACGAGCAGTACTTC
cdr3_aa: CSVDQGKYEQYF

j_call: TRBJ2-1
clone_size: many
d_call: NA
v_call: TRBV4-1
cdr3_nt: TGCGCCAGCAGCCAAGGTCCGACCGATGAGCAGTTCTTC
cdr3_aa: CASSQGPTDEQFF

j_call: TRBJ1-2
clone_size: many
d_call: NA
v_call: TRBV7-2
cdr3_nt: TGTGCCAGCAGCGTTCACACAGCTAACTATGGCTACACCTTC
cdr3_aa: CASSVHTANYGYTF

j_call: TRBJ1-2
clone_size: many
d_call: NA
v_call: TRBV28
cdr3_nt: TGTGCCAGCAGCGGACCGAGCTATGGCTACACCTTC
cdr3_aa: CASSGPSYGYTF

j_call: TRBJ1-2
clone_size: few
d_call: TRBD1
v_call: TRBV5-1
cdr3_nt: TGCGCCAGCAGCCCAGGACAGGGGGAAGGCTACACCTTC
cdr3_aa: CASSPGQGEGYTF

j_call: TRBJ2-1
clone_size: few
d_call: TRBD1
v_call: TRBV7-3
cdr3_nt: TGTGCCAGCAGCAACAGACAGGGGGCGCGGAATGAGCAGTTCTTC
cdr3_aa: CASSNRQGARNEQFF

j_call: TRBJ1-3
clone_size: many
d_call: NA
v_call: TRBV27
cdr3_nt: TGTGCCACCTCCGGGACGAGTCATACTGGAAACACCATATATTTT
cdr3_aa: CATSGTSHTGNTIYF

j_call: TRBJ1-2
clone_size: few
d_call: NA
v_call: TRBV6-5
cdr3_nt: TGTGCCAGCAGCAAGCTGCCGGCGGGAGTTCGGTATGGCTACACCTTC
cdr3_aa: CASSKLPAGVRYGYTF

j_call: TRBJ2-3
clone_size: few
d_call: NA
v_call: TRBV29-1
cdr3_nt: TGCAGCGTTGTGAAGGTCTATAGCACAGATACGCAGTATTTT
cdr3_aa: CSVVKVYSTDTQYF

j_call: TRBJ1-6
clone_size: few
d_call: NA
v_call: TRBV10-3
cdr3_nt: TGTGCCATCCAAATGAGCTCCTATAATTCACCCCTCCACTTT
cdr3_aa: CAIQMSSYNSPLHF

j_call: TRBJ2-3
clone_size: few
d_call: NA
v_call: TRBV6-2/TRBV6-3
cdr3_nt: TGTGCCAGCAGCGTCCTAGCGACCGCAGATACGCAGTATTTT
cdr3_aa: CASSVLATADTQYF

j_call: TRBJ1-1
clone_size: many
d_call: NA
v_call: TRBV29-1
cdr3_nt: TGCAGCGTTGAGAGGGGCGCGAACACTGAAGCTTTCTTT
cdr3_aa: CSVERGANTEAFF

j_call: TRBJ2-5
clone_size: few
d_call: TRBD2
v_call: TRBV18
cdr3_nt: TGTGCCAGCTCACCACGGACTGGCGGGGGGTCCCAAGAGACCCAGTACTTC
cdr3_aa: CASSPRTGGGSQETQYF

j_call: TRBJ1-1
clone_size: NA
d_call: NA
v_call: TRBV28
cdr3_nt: TGTGCCAGCATTGACGGGACATATGAAGCTTTCTTT
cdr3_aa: CASIDGTYEAFF

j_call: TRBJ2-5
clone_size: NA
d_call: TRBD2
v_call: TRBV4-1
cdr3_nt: TGCGCCAGCAGCCCTACTAGCGGTAGAGAGACCCAGTACTTC
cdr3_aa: CASSPTSGRETQYF

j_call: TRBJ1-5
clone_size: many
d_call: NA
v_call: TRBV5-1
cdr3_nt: TGCGCCAGCAGCTTGGTTGCAGGAGCGAGTCAGCCCCAGCATTTT
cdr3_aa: CASSLVAGASQPQHF

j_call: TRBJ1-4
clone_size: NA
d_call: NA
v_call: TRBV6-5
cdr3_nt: TGTGCCAGCAGTTACGGGGTATTTGCGGCTAATGAAAAACTGTTTTTT
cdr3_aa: CASSYGVFAANEKLFF

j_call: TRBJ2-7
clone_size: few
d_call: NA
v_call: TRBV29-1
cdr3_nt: TGCAGCGTTTACAGGGAAGAGAACTACGAGCAGTACTTC
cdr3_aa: CSVYREENYEQYF

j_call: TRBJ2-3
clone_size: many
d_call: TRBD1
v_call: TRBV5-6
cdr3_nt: TGTGCCAGCAGCCGACAGGGGGCAGGAGATACGCAGTATTTT
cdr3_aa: CASSRQGAGDTQYF

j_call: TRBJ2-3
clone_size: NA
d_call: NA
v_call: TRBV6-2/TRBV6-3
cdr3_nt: TGTGCCAGCAGTTACTCCTTGACTAGGACGGATACGCAGTATTTT
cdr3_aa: CASSYSLTRTDTQYF

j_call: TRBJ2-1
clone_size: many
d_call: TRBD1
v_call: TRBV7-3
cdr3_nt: TGTGCCAGCAGGAAGACAGGGGTGGGTGAGCAGTTCTTC
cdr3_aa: CASRKTGVGEQFF

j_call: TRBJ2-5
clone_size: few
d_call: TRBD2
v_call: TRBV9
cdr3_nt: TGTGCCAGTGCGCGGGGGGGCCAAGAGACCCAGTACTTC
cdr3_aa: CASARGGQETQYF

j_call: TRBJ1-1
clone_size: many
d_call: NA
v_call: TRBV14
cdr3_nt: TGTGCCAGCAGCCTTCGTTACCAGGCAGCAATTTACACTGAAGCTTTCTTT
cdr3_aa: CASSLRYQAAIYTEAFF

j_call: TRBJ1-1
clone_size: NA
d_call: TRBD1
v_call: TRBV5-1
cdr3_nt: TGCGCCGTCGGGACAGGGGCGGATAGGACTGAAGCTTTCTTT
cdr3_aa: CAVGTGADRTEAFF

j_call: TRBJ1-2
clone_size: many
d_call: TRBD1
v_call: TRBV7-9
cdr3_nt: TGTGCCAGCAGCTCCCACCCGGGACAGCGGACATTC
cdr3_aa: CASSSHPGQRTF

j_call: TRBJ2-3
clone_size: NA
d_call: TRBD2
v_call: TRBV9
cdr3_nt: TGTGCCAGCAGCAGGGCTAGCGGAAACACAGATACGCAGTATTTT
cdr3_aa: CASSRASGNTDTQYF

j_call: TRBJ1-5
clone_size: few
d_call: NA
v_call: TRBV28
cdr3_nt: TGTGCCAGCAGTCCTACCCTCATTTCAGGGTATGATCAGCCCCAGCATTTT
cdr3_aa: CASSPTLISGYDQPQHF

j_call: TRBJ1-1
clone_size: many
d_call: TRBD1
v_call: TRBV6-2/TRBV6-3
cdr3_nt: TGTGCCAGCAACCACCCAGGGGGCAACACTGAAGCTTTCTTT
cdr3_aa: CASNHPGGNTEAFF

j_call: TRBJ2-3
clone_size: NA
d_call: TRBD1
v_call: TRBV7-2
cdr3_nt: TGTGCCAGCAGCCCAGGGGGCGCGGCAGATACGCAGTATTTT
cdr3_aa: CASSPGGAADTQYF

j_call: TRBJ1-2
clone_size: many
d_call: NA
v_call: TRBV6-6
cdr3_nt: TGTGCCAGCAGTTACCCGCACATACCCGCTAACTATGGCTACACCTTC
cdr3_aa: CASSYPHIPANYGYTF

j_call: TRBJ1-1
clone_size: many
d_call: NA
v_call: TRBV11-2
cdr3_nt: TGTGCCAGCAGCTTATCCTTTACGAACACTGAAGCTTTCTTT
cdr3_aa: CASSLSFTNTEAFF

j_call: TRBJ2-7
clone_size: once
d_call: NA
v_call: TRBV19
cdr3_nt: TGTGCCAGTAGTAGGGCCGGGACCAAAACCTACGAGCAGTACTTC
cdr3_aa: CASSRAGTKTYEQYF

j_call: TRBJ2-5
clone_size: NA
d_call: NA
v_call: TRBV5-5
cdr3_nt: TGTGCCAGCAGATTTGCGGACCCCAACCGGAAGACCCAGTACTTC
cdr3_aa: CASRFADPNRKTQYF

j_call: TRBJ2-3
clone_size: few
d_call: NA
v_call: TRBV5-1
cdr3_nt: TGCGCCAGCAGCTTGACAGGCCGGGAAGATACGCAGTATTTT
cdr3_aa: CASSLTGREDTQYF

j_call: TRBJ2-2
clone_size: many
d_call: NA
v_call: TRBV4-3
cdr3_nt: TGCGCCAGCAGCCAAGAAGGGGGGCTAAACACCGGGGAGCTGTTTTTT
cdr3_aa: CASSQEGGLNTGELFF